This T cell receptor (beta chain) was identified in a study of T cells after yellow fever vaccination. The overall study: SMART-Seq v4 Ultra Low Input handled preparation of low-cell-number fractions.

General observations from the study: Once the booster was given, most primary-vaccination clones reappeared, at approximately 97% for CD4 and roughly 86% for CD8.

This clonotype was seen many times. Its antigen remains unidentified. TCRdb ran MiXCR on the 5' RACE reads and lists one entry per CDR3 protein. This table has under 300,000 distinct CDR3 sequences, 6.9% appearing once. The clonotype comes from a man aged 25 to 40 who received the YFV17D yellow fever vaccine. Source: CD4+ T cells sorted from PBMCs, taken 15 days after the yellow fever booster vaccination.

CDR3 DNA sequence: TGTGCCAGCAGCGTAAACTCCTACAATGAGCAGTTCTTC. This encodes CASSVNSYNEQFF. The rearrangement links TRBV7-2 to TRBJ2-1, with D unclear. Trimming took off 5 bases at V and 0 bases at J, with 5 bases between the two ends. The germline CDR1 and CDR2 sequences are SGHTA and FQGNSA. This CDR3 is 13 amino acids long.